The 2 T cell receptor beta chains below come from one sample, sequenced in a study of blood T cell repertoires in COVID-19. Measured with immunoSEQ multiplex PCR; TCRdb has only the in-frame clones, and not every one. The table shows 190,000 or so clones, with roughly 86% occurring only once. The sample taken for sequencing was peripheral blood. These receptors all come from a man in his forties with active or convalescent COVID-19.

V and J are TRBV7-2 and TRBJ1-2; 7 positions match TRBD1. V lost 2 bases, J lost 6 bases, and 6 bases stayed unmatched. Germline V gene lookup returns CDR1 SGHTA and CDR2 FQGNSA. The CDR3 is 14 residues long. The CDR3 nucleotides are TGTGCCAGCAGCTTAAGTGAAGGGGGCGATGGCTACACCTTC. Protein: CASSLSEGGDGYTF.

V usage is TRBV28 and J usage is TRBJ2-1; TRBD2 matches 7 bases. Germline lookup yields CDR1 MDHEN and CDR2 SYDVKM. The V and J ends lost 2 bases and 7 bases, in that order; junction bases with no gene match: 8. This CDR3 has 15 residues. The CDR3 sequence: CASSLPATAGNEQFF. The CDR3 DNA is TGTGCCAGCAGTTTACCGGCCACAGCGGGGAATGAGCAGTTCTTC.